Below, one TCR beta chain is given with its context. Antigen specificity is unknown. These data come from a study of T cell responses to AZD1222 COVID-19 vaccine. Study-level information: Researchers grouped second doses given at about 4 or about 12 weeks into one pool. Notes on the study in general: A rise in Spike-specific TCR breadth and depth followed two AZD1222 doses. White British ancestry dominated among donors, who included more females, and clonal diversity was possibly underestimated. No day 14 peak samples; only post-peak repertoires were characterized.

Profiling relied on immunoSEQ multiplex PCR, and the TCRdb table lists in-frame clones only, not all of them. The table includes 150,000 or so clones, 90% detected once. This CDR3 has 16 amino acids. V gave up 0 bases and J gave up 2 bases, with 13 bases separating them. Germline lookup yields CDR1 SGDLS and CDR2 YYNGEE. The starting material was peripheral blood, obtained on day 0 of AZD1222 vaccination. The genes are TRBV9 and TRBJ2-3; possibly TRBD2 for D (6 bases). The sequence was obtained from an adult in good health. The CDR3 protein is CASSVGSSGYTDTQYF. The CDR3, as DNA: TGTGCCAGCAGCGTAGGTAGTAGCGGCTACACAGATACGCAGTATTTT.